The 6 T cell receptor beta chains below all came from one sample that was sequenced in a study of shared clonotypes between healthy human individuals. Naive CD8 cells were CD45RO-negative, positively selected for CCR7, excluding terminally differentiated effector memory CD45RA+ cells. Method: immunoSEQ multiplex PCR; TCRdb's copy keeps in-frame clones and lacks some. This table holds under 700,000 clones, approximately 96% found once. Sequencing was performed on naive CD8+ T cells sorted from blood. The receptors were sampled from a woman in her thirties in good health.

The gene calls are TRBV5-1 and TRBJ2-5; 15 positions match TRBD2. V lost 0 bases and J lost 5; bases outside the gene matches: 8. The CDR3 is made up of 18 amino acids. Germline V gene sequence: CDR1 SGHRS, CDR2 YFSETQ. The CDR3 DNA is TGCGCCAGCAGCTTGGACAGGACTAGCGGGAGGGCCGTGGAGACCCAGTACTTC. Its protein product is CASSLDRTSGRAVETQYF.

The CDR3 coding sequence is TGTGCCAGCAGTTTATGGACAGGGGCTGAAAAACTGTTTTTT. As protein: CASSLWTGAEKLFF. The gene calls are TRBV27 and TRBJ1-4, with TRBD1 identical over 9 bases. V was pared by 1 base and J by 7 bases, with 1 base of the junction left unmatched. CDR1 and CDR2 from the germline V gene are MNHEY and SMNVEV (reference sequence). This CDR3 is built from 14 residues.

The V and J genes are TRBV28 and TRBJ2-7; 7 bases align to TRBD1. The CDR3 is 15 amino acids. J was trimmed by 7 bases and V by 5 bases; bases with no gene match: 14. The germline CDR1 and CDR2 sequences are MDHEN and SYDVKM. The CDR3 coding sequence is TGTGCCAGCAGTGATAGACAGGGACCACGCCGGGAGCAGTACTTC. The encoded protein is CASSDRQGPRREQYF.

This chain links TRBV4-1 with TRBJ2-2, with D perhaps given as TRBD1 or TRBD2 (5 bases each). Germline CDR1 is MGHRA and CDR2 is YSYEKL. The CDR3 has 15 amino acids. Trimming removed 4 bases from V and 6 bases from J, with 15 bases in between. The CDR3 region is CASSPNTVGAGELFF. CDR3 sequence (DNA): TGCGCCAGCAGCCCAAATACAGTGGGGGCCGGGGAGCTGTTTTTT.

As concerns this clone: The sample carries other DNA sequences with the same CDR3. The gene calls are TRBV7-9 and TRBJ2-7; D gene ambiguous. Trimming shortened V by 1 base and J by 2 bases, and 6 bases separated the two germline ends. This CDR3 contains 13 residues. CDR1 and CDR2 (germline): SEHNR, FQNEAQ (reference sequence). The CDR3: CASSLDGTYEQYF. The CDR3 bases are TGTGCCAGCAGCTTAGATGGAACCTACGAGCAGTACTTC.

With regard to this clone: The same CDR3 arises from other DNA sequences in this sample as well. The chain uses TRBV28 and TRBJ2-2, with TRBD2 identical over 10 bases. Germline V gene sequence: CDR1 MDHEN, CDR2 SYDVKM. The CDR3 sequence is 16 residues long. V shed 4 bases, J shed 0 bases, and the junction held 2 bases outside the gene matches. DNA for the CDR3: TGTGCCAGCAGTTCCGGACTAGCGGCGAACACCGGGGAGCTGTTTTTT. Residues: CASSSGLAANTGELFF. Complete variable domain (other parts from reference TRBV28 and TRBJ2-2): DVKVTQSSRYLVKRTGEKVFLECVQDMDHENMFWYRQDPGLGLRLIYFSYDVKMKEKGDIPEGYSVSREKKERFSLILESASTNQTSMYLCASSSGLAANTGELFFGEGSRLTVL.